This entry is about one TCR beta chain. This may be a read error, as it is one base from a much larger clone. CDR3 size: 14 residues. CDR1 ENHRY and CDR2 SYGVKD come from the germline V gene. TCRdb reprocessed the RT-PCR reads via MiXCR and lists one record per CDR3 protein. The sample carries more than 550,000 distinct CDR3 sequences, approximately 14% recorded once. This clonotype originated in a female donor in good health, serving as a healthy control. Material for sequencing was memory CD4+ T cells from blood. The chain combines TRBV10-3 with TRBJ2-2; D is uncertain. This CDR3 reads CGISDTMNTGELFF. Written as DNA, the CDR3 is TGTGGCATCAGTGACACAATGAACACCGGGGAGCTGTTTTTT.